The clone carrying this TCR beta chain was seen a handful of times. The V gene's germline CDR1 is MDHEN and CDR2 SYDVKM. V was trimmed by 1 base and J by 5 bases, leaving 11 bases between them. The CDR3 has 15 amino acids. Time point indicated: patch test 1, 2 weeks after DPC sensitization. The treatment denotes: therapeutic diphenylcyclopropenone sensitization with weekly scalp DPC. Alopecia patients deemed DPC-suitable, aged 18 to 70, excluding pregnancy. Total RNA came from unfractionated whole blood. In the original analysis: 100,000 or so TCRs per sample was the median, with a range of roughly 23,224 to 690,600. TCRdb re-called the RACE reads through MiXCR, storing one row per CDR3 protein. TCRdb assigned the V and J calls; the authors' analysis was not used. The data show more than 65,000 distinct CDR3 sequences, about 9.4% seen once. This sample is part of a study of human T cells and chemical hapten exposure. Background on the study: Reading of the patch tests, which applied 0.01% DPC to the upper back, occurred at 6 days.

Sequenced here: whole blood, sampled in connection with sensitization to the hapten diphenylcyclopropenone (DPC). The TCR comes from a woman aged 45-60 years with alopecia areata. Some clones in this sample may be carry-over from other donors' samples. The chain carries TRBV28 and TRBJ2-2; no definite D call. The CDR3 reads CASSLYGSGTGELFF. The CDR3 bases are TGTGCCAGCAGTTTATATGGGTCGGGTACCGGGGAGCTGTTTTTT.